This entry features one T cell receptor (beta chain) sequence. This sample is drawn from a study of T cell repertoires in cytomegalovirus infection. The CDR3 totals 12 residues. Germline CDR1 reads MDHEN; CDR2 reads SYDVKM. V lost 3 bases and J lost 9, with 11 bases in between. Each CDR3 protein is one row after TCRdb ran MiXCR on the reads. This sample has about 530,000 distinct CDR3 sequences, with around 27% found just once. The sequence came from a human donor in good health (CMV status not recorded). Some clones in this sample may be carry-over from other donors' samples. Sequenced input: PBMCs. The V gene is TRBV28, the J gene TRBJ1-2, with TRBD1 as a possible D gene (5 bases). The CDR3 spells CASSLDKFSYTF. The CDR3, as DNA: TGTGCCAGCAGTTTGGACAAGTTCAGCTACACCTTC.